A selection of T cell receptor beta chains follows, all from one sample in a study of T cell responses to AZD1222 COVID-19 vaccine. TCRdb's copy holds only in-frame clones and misses some; the assay was immunoSEQ multiplex PCR. Among some 200,000 clones listed, roughly nine tenths were seen once. The source was peripheral blood, collected 28 days after the second AZD1222 dose. These receptors originate from an adult who received the AZD1222 COVID-19 vaccine. Both conserved end residues are part of each CDR3. D genes are given only for firm matches. Not all rows give a size; the values are once, few, many and, for expanded clones, a class.

j_call clone_size v_call d_call cdr3_nt cdr3_aa
TRBJ2-5 - TRBV4-2 - TGTGCCAGCAGCCAACTTTATGAGACCCAGTACTTC CASSQLYETQYF
TRBJ2-1 - TRBV3-1/TRBV3-2 TRBD2 TGTGCCAGCAGCCAAGGTAATAGGGCGGGAGCCGGGATAAATGAGCAGTTCTTC CASSQGNRAGAGINEQFF
TRBJ1-1 - TRBV7-9 - TGTGCCAGCAGCGTCCACAGGAGCGGTCACACTGAAGCTTTCTTT CASSVHRSGHTEAFF
TRBJ1-1 - TRBV10-2 - TGCGCCAGCAGTCTAACTACAGTGAACACTGAAGCTTTCTTT CASSLTTVNTEAFF
TRBJ2-7 - TRBV7-2 TRBD2 TGTGCCAGCAGCTTAGGTGGGGGGGTGAGCTCCTACGAGCAGTACTTC CASSLGGGVSSYEQYF
TRBJ1-4 - TRBV29-1 - TGCAGCGTTGTACGGGGGCTTAATGAAAAACTGTTTTTT CSVVRGLNEKLFF
TRBJ2-7 - TRBV4-2 TRBD2 TGTGCCAGCAGCTTATCCGGGACTAGCGGGCCGTACGAGCAGTACTTC CASSLSGTSGPYEQYF
TRBJ2-7 few TRBV13 TRBD2 TGTGCCAGCAGCTTAACTAGCGGGGCCAACTACGAGCAGTACTTC CASSLTSGANYEQYF
TRBJ1-1 - TRBV5-1 - TGCGCCAGCAGCTTGGTAGTAGGGAACACTGAAGCTTTCTTT CASSLVVGNTEAFF
TRBJ1-1 - TRBV18 TRBD1 TGTGCCAGCTCACCGGGACGCCCAGGGGGCACTGAAGCTTTCTTT CASSPGRPGGTEAFF
TRBJ2-5 - TRBV7-2 - TGTGCCAGCAGTCATTCAGGGGGGGGGCCAGAGACCCAGTACTTC CASSHSGGGPETQYF
TRBJ2-6 - TRBV19 - TGTGCCAGTAGCCAGGGCAAGGGGGTCATTAGCTCTGGGGCCAACGTCCTGACTTTC CASSQGKGVISSGANVLTF
TRBJ2-3 - TRBV29-1 - TGCAGCGTTGATTCCTTAGCAACAGATACGCAGTATTTT CSVDSLATDTQYF
TRBJ1-5 - TRBV11-2 - TGTGCCAGCAGCTTAACGGGCCGCAATCAGCCCCAGCATTTT CASSLTGRNQPQHF
TRBJ2-7 once TRBV7-9 TRBD2 TGTGCCAGCAGCCCCGCGGGAGGGACGTTCTACGAGCAGTACTTC CASSPAGGTFYEQYF
TRBJ2-1 - TRBV10-3 TRBD2 TGTGCCATCGGAGAACTAGCGGGCTACAATGAGCAGTTCTTC CAIGELAGYNEQFF
TRBJ1-1 - TRBV2 - TGTGCCAGCAGTGGACACAGGGTCGAAGCTTTCTTT CASSGHRVEAFF
TRBJ1-2 - TRBV7-9 - TGTGCCAGCAGCTTAGCGGGGATGTCGGCGGGTGGCTACACCTTC CASSLAGMSAGGYTF
TRBJ2-3 - TRBV29-1 - TGCAGCGTTGAAAGCGGTCCCACAGATACGCAGTATTTT CSVESGPTDTQYF
TRBJ1-2 - TRBV5-6 - TGTGCCAGCAGCTCCGGGACTGGGTTGAATGGCTACACCTTC CASSSGTGLNGYTF
TRBJ1-3 - TRBV9 - TGTGCCAGCAGCGCAGCAGGGGCCTCGTCGGGAAACACCATATATTTT CASSAAGASSGNTIYF
TRBJ1-5 - TRBV7-3 - TGTGCCAGCAGCTTGGACGTTACTCAGCCCCAGCATTTT CASSLDVTQPQHF
TRBJ2-7 - TRBV6-4 - TGTGCCAGCAGTGGACAGGAGATTTCCTACGAGCAGTACTTC CASSGQEISYEQYF
TRBJ1-5 - TRBV6-2/TRBV6-3 - TGTGCCAGCAGTTACTCGGGGTATCAGCCCCAGCATTTT CASSYSGYQPQHF
TRBJ2-3 - TRBV30 TRBD2 TGTGCCTGGAGTCGGACTAGCGCGACAGATACGCAGTATTTT CAWSRTSATDTQYF
TRBJ2-7 - TRBV7-9 - TGTGCCAGCAGCTTAGGAGGGGGAGGGCCCCACGAGCAGTACTTC CASSLGGGGPHEQYF
TRBJ1-2 once TRBV11-2 - TGTGCCAGCAGCGTAGGGCGTGTGTCCCTAGCTAACTATGGCTACACCTTC CASSVGRVSLANYGYTF
TRBJ1-4 - TRBV18 - TGTGCCAGCTCACCCTTAGACAACTATAATGAAAAACTGTTTTTT CASSPLDNYNEKLFF
TRBJ2-7 - TRBV7-9 TRBD1 TGTGCCAGCAGCTTAGAACAGGGGGCCTCCTACGAGCAGTACTTC CASSLEQGASYEQYF
TRBJ2-3 - TRBV5-6 - TGTGCCAGCAGCTTGCCGGGACCTTTTGATACGCAGTATTTT CASSLPGPFDTQYF
TRBJ2-5 once TRBV5-8 - TGTGCCAGCAGCAGCCACAGGTCTCAAGAGACCCAGTACTTC CASSSHRSQETQYF
TRBJ1-1 - TRBV14 - TGTGCCAGCAGCCCCGTCGTGAGTTTGGCGCCCACTGAAGCTTTCTTT CASSPVVSLAPTEAFF
TRBJ2-1 - TRBV2 TRBD2 TGTGCCAGTGGGGGACCCACCCCCCCACTAGCGGGAGGGCGGTATGAGCAGTTCTTC CASGGPTPPLAGGRYEQFF
TRBJ2-3 - TRBV2 - TGTGCCAGCAGTGTCCGGGGAACTCACAGTGTTACGCAGTATTTT CASSVRGTHSVTQYF
TRBJ2-7 - TRBV5-1 - TGCGCCAGCATGGGGGGAGGAACCTACGAGCAGTACTTC CASMGGGTYEQYF
TRBJ2-7 - TRBV11-2 TRBD1 TGTGCCAGCAGCTTTCTTAGCCTTTCCGGGACAGCTCCCTACGAGCAGTACTTC CASSFLSLSGTAPYEQYF
TRBJ2-5 - TRBV10-1 - TGCGCCAGCAGTGAGTCAGCTTTCGACCAAGAGACCCAGTACTTC CASSESAFDQETQYF
TRBJ2-1 - TRBV7-3 - TGTGCCAGCAGCTTAACGAGGCTTGCGGAAGATGAGCAGTTCTTC CASSLTRLAEDEQFF
TRBJ1-4 - TRBV19 - TGTGCCAGTAGCATAGGGGGAAGTGAAAAACTGTTTTTT CASSIGGSEKLFF
TRBJ1-5 - TRBV6-5 TRBD1 TGTGCCAGCAGCGCACAGGGGAGCAATCAGCCCCAGCATTTT CASSAQGSNQPQHF
TRBJ2-7 - TRBV18 - TGTGCCAGCTCACCCAACGGGGGTTTGGGTTACGAGCAGTACTTC CASSPNGGLGYEQYF
TRBJ2-2 - TRBV13 TRBD1 TGTGCCAGCAATCGGGACAGGGTGGCCGGGGAGCTGTTTTTT CASNRDRVAGELFF
TRBJ2-1 - TRBV4-1 - TGCGCCAGCAGCCAAGATCCTGCGGGTGAGCAGTTCTTC CASSQDPAGEQFF
TRBJ1-5 - TRBV6-5 TRBD1 TGTGCCAGCAGTTACCCGGGGACAGGGAGTTATCAGCCCCAGCATTTT CASSYPGTGSYQPQHF
TRBJ2-3 - TRBV28 TRBD2 TGTGCCAGCAGTGATCGGGGACGCGGGAGGGGGGAAGATACGCAGTATTTT CASSDRGRGRGEDTQYF
TRBJ1-4 - TRBV7-2 TRBD1 TGTGCCAGCAGCTCAGCATCCGGGACAGGGGACGAAAAACTGTTTTTT CASSSASGTGDEKLFF
TRBJ2-7 - TRBV6-2/TRBV6-3 TRBD2 TGTGCCAGCAGTTCCCTAGCGGGGGGAACCTACGAGCAGTACTTC CASSSLAGGTYEQYF
TRBJ2-3 - TRBV5-1 - TGCGCCAGCAGCCCAGGACAGCCCACAGATACGCAGTATTTT CASSPGQPTDTQYF
TRBJ2-7 - TRBV9 TRBD1 TGTGCCAGCAGCGGACAGGGGGCCTACGAGCAGTACTTC CASSGQGAYEQYF
TRBJ2-1 - TRBV12-2 - TGTGCAAGTCGCTTAGAATACCGGGACCCATGGGCCAATGAGCAGTTCTTC CASRLEYRDPWANEQFF
TRBJ2-7 - TRBV12-3/TRBV12-4 TRBD1 TGTGCCAGCAGGATGGGACAGGGTGGCGAGCAGTACTTC CASRMGQGGEQYF
TRBJ1-1 - TRBV3-1/TRBV3-2 - TGTGCCAGCGGTTTTCGGGGTACTGAAGCTTTCTTT CASGFRGTEAFF
TRBJ2-7 - TRBV9 - TGTGCCAGCAGCTACCTGGAATACTCCTTCGGGGGGTACTTC CASSYLEYSFGGYF
TRBJ1-6 - TRBV7-3 TRBD1 TGTGCCAGCAGCTTACAGGGGGCTCGGAATTCACCCCTCCACTTT CASSLQGARNSPLHF